The clone carrying this T cell receptor beta chain was picked up many times. The junction departs from the called germline gene at one end, perhaps through a read error. The sample belongs to a study of regulatory T cells in long-lasting Graves disease. Sequencing libraries for TCR beta were prepared with iRepertoire HTBI primers and Arm-PCR of CDR3 regions. In the original processing: Among the samples, under 70 TRBV and 12 to 15 TRBJ segments were identified. MiXCR, run by TCRdb on the multiplex PCR reads, gives a single entry per CDR3 protein. The V and J calls, along with clone size, are taken from TCRdb and not from the paper's own processing. The sample contains a few hundred thousand distinct CDR3 sequences, about 15% of which appear only once. The CDR3 runs to 15 residues. Looked up from germline, CDR1 is SSHAT and CDR2 is FNYEAQ (reference sequence). Time point denoted: newly diagnosed GD, antithyroid drugs for less than 3 months. Scientists built the TCR library using RNA that was extracted from PBMCs.

The same data also contributed to another study, on T cells in Graves' hyperthyroidism and ophthalmopathy. Per that study: Newly diagnosed hyperthyroidism, duration under 2 months, in patients aged 18 to 65.

The J gene is TRBJ2-5, the V gene TRBV7-7; possibly TRBD1 or TRBD2 for D (5 bases each). The TCR comes from a woman aged 50 to 65 with Graves disease. The sample in question was peripheral blood mononuclear cells (PBMCs), obtained at new diagnosis, from a patient treated with antithyroid drugs. DNA of the CDR3: TGTGCTAGCAGCTTAAAGGGGAGAGGGCAAGAGACCCAGTACTTC. Translated, it gives CASSLKGRGQETQYF.